The next 21 T cell receptor beta chains were all read from a single sample in a study of control samples from healthy donors and cancer patients. Clones were sequenced by immunoSEQ multiplex PCR, and TCRdb holds only the in-frame ones, with some missing. The sample lists 45,000 to 60,000 clones, about nine tenths seen once, with over 12% in the top ten. The sequenced material came from PBMCs. The receptors stem from a man aged 60 to 69 with head and neck cancer.

The chain uses TRBV28 and TRBJ2-3; D is undetermined. CDR1 and CDR2 from the germline V gene are MDHEN and SYDVKM. The V end lost 5 bases, the J end lost 2 bases, and 8 bases lay between the germline ends. This CDR3 region has 13 residues. The chain's CDR3 is CASSPVATDTQYF. Written as DNA, the CDR3 is TGTGCCAGCAGTCCTGTTGCCACAGATACGCAGTATTTT.

J is TRBJ2-1 and V is TRBV19; weak D call: TRBD2 (7 bases). Germline loops: CDR1 LNHDA, CDR2 SQIVND (reference sequence). V was shortened by 6 bases and J by 7 bases, with 19 bases between the two germline ends. This CDR3 is 15 amino acids long. Here the CDR3 DNA reads TGTGCCAGTAGATTGGGGCGGGGGCTTGAGAATGAGCAGTTCTTC. This sequence encodes CASRLGRGLENEQFF.

The chain joins TRBV19 to TRBJ1-6; D is unresolved. The CDR3 has 15 residues. CDR1 is LNHDA and CDR2 is SQIVND in the germline V gene (reference sequence). V was shortened by 3 bases and J by 4 bases, with 10 bases between the two germline ends. The CDR3 sequence: CASSIVQAYNSPLHF. DNA for the CDR3: TGTGCCAGTAGTATCGTCCAGGCGTATAATTCACCCCTCCACTTT.

This chain joins TRBV12-3 or TRBV12-4 and TRBJ1-4, with a weak D call TRBD1 (5 bases). CDR3 length equals 13 residues. The ends were cut back, 3 bases at V and 7 bases at J, with 9 bases in the middle. CDR3 protein: CASSFRVAEKLFF. CDR3 nucleotides: TGTGCCAGCAGTTTCAGGGTAGCTGAAAAACTGTTTTTT.

The chain joins TRBV27 to TRBJ1-2; D uncertain. The CDR3 covers 16 residues. The V end was cut by 4 bases, the J end by 4 bases, with 19 bases between. Germline CDR1 reads MNHEY; CDR2 reads SMNVEV (reference sequence). The CDR3 sequence is CASSSNSGAEIYGYTF. CDR3 bases: TGTGCCAGCAGTTCAAACTCAGGAGCGGAAATCTATGGCTACACCTTC.

V gene TRBV27 combines with J gene TRBJ2-5; D is unresolved. Trimming stripped 3 bases from V and 0 bases from J, with 23 bases between. The CDR3 spans 19 residues. Per germline, CDR1 MNHEY and CDR2 SMNVEV (reference sequence). The CDR3, as DNA: TGTGCCAGCAGTTTCACGGCTAGTCCGCCCCCGAGATACCAAGAGACCCAGTACTTC. It codes for CASSFTASPPPRYQETQYF.

The chain joins TRBV7-8 to TRBJ1-2; D not resolved. The CDR3 is made up of 13 amino acids. Germline CDR1 reads SGHVS; CDR2 reads FQNEAQ. The V end was cut by 0 bases, the J end by 5 bases, with 7 bases between. CDR3 DNA: TGTGCCAGCAGCTTAGCGGTGGAATATGGCTACACCTTC. It encodes CASSLAVEYGYTF.

The chain recombines TRBV6-5 with TRBJ1-2, with D possibly being TRBD1 (5 bases). The length of the CDR3 is 14 residues. V was pared by 10 bases and J by 5 bases, with 20 bases between. Looked up from germline, CDR1 is MNHEY and CDR2 is SVGAGI. This chain's CDR3 is CATGWEGIGYGYTF. CDR3 sequence (DNA): TGTGCCACCGGGTGGGAGGGGATCGGTTATGGCTACACCTTC.

CDR3 amino acids: CASSRTLTETPNYGYTF. CDR3 in DNA: TGTGCCAGCAGCCGTACCTTGACAGAGACTCCTAACTATGGCTACACCTTC. The rearrangement joins TRBV7-9 to TRBJ1-2, with D maybe TRBD1 (5 bases). The V gene's germline CDR1 is SEHNR and CDR2 FQNEAQ (reference sequence). This CDR3 is 17 amino acids long. V was shortened by 5 bases and J by 0 bases, with 19 bases between the two germline ends.

The chain joins TRBV11-2 to TRBJ1-4; D unresolved. V dropped 0 bases and J dropped 7 bases, with 6 bases sitting between them. This CDR3 spans 13 amino acids. Germline V gene lookup returns CDR1 SGHAT and CDR2 FQNNGV. CDR3 bases: TGTGCCAGCAGCTTAGACAGGACTGAAAAACTGTTTTTT. Translating gives CASSLDRTEKLFF.

The chain links TRBV7-9 to TRBJ2-1; 8 bases are a match to TRBD1. CDR1 is SEHNR and CDR2 is FQNEAQ in the germline V gene (reference sequence). This CDR3 contains 15 residues. The junction had 13 bases not matched to a gene; V was cut back by 7 bases and J by 8 bases. The CDR3 sequence is CASTSAAGGFYEQFF. The CDR3 DNA reads as TGTGCCAGCACCTCCGCGGCAGGGGGCTTCTATGAGCAGTTCTTC.

The chain couples TRBV30 to TRBJ1-1, with unresolved D. The V end was cut by 2 bases, the J end by 4 bases, with 14 bases between. The germline CDR1 and CDR2 sequences are GTSNPN and SVGIG (reference sequence). The length of the CDR3 is 14 residues. As DNA, the CDR3 is TGTGCCTGGAGTCCTAAGCAAGGGTCCACTGAAGCTTTCTTT. Protein: CAWSPKQGSTEAFF.

The CDR3 DNA sequence: TGTGCCAGCGCTCGGGGGAGGGATTCACCCCTCCACTTT. Translating gives CASARGRDSPLHF. J is TRBJ1-6 and V is TRBV11-3; maybe TRBD1 (5 bases). The V end lost 8 bases, the J end lost 8 bases, and 13 bases lay between the germline ends. Per germline, CDR1 SGHNT and CDR2 YENEEA. The CDR3 runs 13 residues.

This chain links TRBV19 with TRBJ2-3, with a possible D match to TRBD1 (6 bases). CDR3 length: 15 amino acids. The germline V and J ends were trimmed by 5 bases and 6 bases, with 18 bases remaining between them. Germline CDR1 reads LNHDA; CDR2 reads SQIVND (reference sequence). CDR3 in amino acids: CASSLQGRLADTQYF. The CDR3 DNA reads TGTGCCAGTAGTTTACAGGGTAGGCTAGCTGATACGCAGTATTTT.

V and J are TRBV6-5 and TRBJ2-7, with D unresolved. V lost 0 bases, J lost 0 bases, and 12 bases lay in between. This CDR3 contains 16 residues. Germline V gene data show CDR1 as MNHEY and CDR2 as SVGAGI. CDR3 amino acids: CASSYSFPGSSYEQYF. CDR3 bases: TGTGCCAGCAGTTACTCTTTCCCAGGAAGCTCCTACGAGCAGTACTTC.

This clone appeared once. This rearrangement joins TRBV5-5 to TRBJ1-2, with TRBD1 identical over 9 bases. The CDR3 is made up of 15 amino acids. V trimming: 1 base; J trimming: 4 bases; junction bases outside the gene matches: 5. Germline V gives CDR1 SGHKS, CDR2 YYEKEE (reference sequence). The CDR3 spells CASSLMGQGGYGYTF. CDR3 sequence (DNA): TGTGCCAGCAGCTTGATGGGACAGGGAGGCTATGGCTACACCTTC.

The chain recombines TRBV28 with TRBJ2-7, with D possibly being TRBD1 (6 bases). The CDR3 totals 15 residues. Deletions cut 7 bases from V and 1 base from J, with 17 bases between. Germline CDR1 MDHEN, CDR2 SYDVKM. CDR3 nucleotide sequence: TGTGCCAGCACCCGGTTTCAGGGGATTTCCTACGAGCAGTACTTC. It encodes CASTRFQGISYEQYF.

This clone was seen once. This rearrangement joins TRBV28 to TRBJ1-5; no reliable D call. V lost 2 bases to trimming and J lost 4 bases, with 9 bases between them. This CDR3 contains 14 residues. Germline CDR1 MDHEN, CDR2 SYDVKM. The CDR3 DNA follows: TGTGCCAGCAGTTTACCCCTGAGGAATCAGCCCCAGCATTTT. Protein: CASSLPLRNQPQHF.

Concerning this clone itself: The identical CDR3 is also encoded by other nucleotide sequences in the sample. The genes are TRBV10-3 and TRBJ1-3, with D possibly TRBD1 on 6 matching bases. V was pared by 6 bases and J by 0 bases, with 6 bases between. The CDR3 is made up of 13 amino acids. CDR1 is ENHRY and CDR2 is SYGVKD in the germline V gene. CDR3 bases: TGTGCCATCAGGGACAGCTCTGGAAACACCATATATTTT. Amino acid sequence: CAIRDSSGNTIYF.

The rearrangement uses TRBV4-2 and TRBJ2-5, with a weak D call TRBD2 (6 bases). CDR3 length: 16 amino acids. The V end lost 0 bases, the J end lost 5 bases, and 16 bases lay between the germline ends. Germline assignment: CDR1 LGHNA and CDR2 YNFKEQ. The CDR3 coding sequence is TGTGCCAGCAGCCAAGATTTTATGGGAGGATGGGAGACCCAGTACTTC. Its translation is CASSQDFMGGWETQYF.

The chain employs TRBV27 and TRBJ2-7; perhaps TRBD2 as D (5 bases). Trimming left V 6 bases short and J 2 bases short, with 11 bases between. Germline V lookup: CDR1 MNHEY, CDR2 SMNVEV (reference sequence). The CDR3 extends over 13 amino acids. The CDR3 DNA reads TGTGCCAGCAGACGGAGCGGAACCTACGAGCAGTACTTC. Its translation: CASRRSGTYEQYF.